This paragraph covers one TCR beta chain sequence. The entry originates in a study of blood T cell repertoires in COVID-19. The method was immunoSEQ multiplex PCR; TCRdb's version includes in-frame clones alone and lacks a portion of them. The table shows a few hundred thousand clones, with 85% to 90% occurring only once. The CDR3 sequence is 15 residues long. Germline values: CDR1 LNHDA, CDR2 SQIVND (reference sequence). V trimming: 3 bases; J trimming: 4 bases; junction bases outside the gene matches: 6. The source is a woman aged 45-65 years who had recovered from COVID-19. The specimen sequenced was PBMCs or T cells enriched from blood (not recorded which). The rearrangement joins TRBV19 to TRBJ1-2; TRBD1 matches 9 bases. Here the CDR3 reads CASSILTGGSYGYTF. In nucleotides, the CDR3 is TGTGCCAGTAGTATCTTGACAGGGGGGAGCTATGGCTACACCTTC.